Following are 2 T cell receptor beta chains from one sample sequenced in a study of OX40 agonist ivuxolimab in advanced cancers. The repertoire was sequenced with immunoSEQ multiplex PCR; TCRdb's copy has only in-frame clones and lacks some. This table holds approximately 38,000 clones, around 87% found once. The starting material was CD4+ or CD8+ T cells sorted from blood, obtained in a trial of the OX40 agonist ivuxolimab. The receptors shown here come from an adult with an advanced solid tumor such as melanoma, head and neck, liver or kidney cancer.

The V call is TRBV10-1, the J call TRBJ1-2; D is ambiguous. Trimming took 6 bases from V and 6 from J, leaving 11 bases between them. This CDR3 is 12 amino acids long. Germline lookup yields CDR1 WNHNN and CDR2 SYGVQD (reference sequence). Written as DNA, the CDR3 is TGCGCCAGCAGGCCCCGGGGTGATGGCTACACCTTC. It specifies CASRPRGDGYTF.

This chain joins TRBV6-5 and TRBJ1-2, with a possible D match to TRBD1 (5 bases). Germline assignment: CDR1 MNHEY and CDR2 SVGAGI. Trimming stripped 5 bases from V and 4 bases from J, with 17 bases between. This CDR3 comprises 15 residues. The CDR3 sequence: CASSHGTGRSYGYTF. CDR3 sequence (DNA): TGTGCCAGCAGTCACGGAACAGGCCGGAGCTATGGCTACACCTTC.